One T cell receptor (beta chain) is described in this entry. This specimen comes from a study of beta chain features in type 1 diabetes. The CDR3 is made up of 17 amino acids. Expressed TCRB transcripts were sequenced after all isolated RNA was converted to cDNA. Only in-frame clones appear in the TCRdb table, and some are missing; sequencing was by immunoSEQ multiplex PCR. The data hold some 900,000 clones, with 17% observed a single time. The TCR sequence derives from a woman aged 18-30 years in good health. Sequencing was carried out using naive CD4+ T cells from blood. The chain links TRBV21-1 to TRBJ2-1; the table assigns TRBD1, which was not confirmed against the DNA. TRBV21-1 is noted as a pseudogene. The CDR3 DNA reads as TGTGCCAGCAGCATTCTCATACTGGTCAGGGTTCGAAATGAGCAGTTCTTC. Its translation: CASSILILVRVRNEQFF.